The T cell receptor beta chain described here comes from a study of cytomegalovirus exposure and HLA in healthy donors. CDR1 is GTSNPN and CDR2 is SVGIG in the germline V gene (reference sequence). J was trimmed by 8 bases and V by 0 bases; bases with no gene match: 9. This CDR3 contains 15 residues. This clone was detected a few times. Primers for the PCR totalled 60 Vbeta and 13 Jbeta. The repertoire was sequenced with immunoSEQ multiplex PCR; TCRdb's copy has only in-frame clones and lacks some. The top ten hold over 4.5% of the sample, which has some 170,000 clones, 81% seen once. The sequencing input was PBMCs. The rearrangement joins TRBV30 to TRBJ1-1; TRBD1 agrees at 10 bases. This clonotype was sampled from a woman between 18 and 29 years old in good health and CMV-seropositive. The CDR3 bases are TGTGCCTGGAGTGTTTTCGGGACAGGGGCTCGGGAAGCTTTCTTT. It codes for CAWSVFGTGAREAFF.